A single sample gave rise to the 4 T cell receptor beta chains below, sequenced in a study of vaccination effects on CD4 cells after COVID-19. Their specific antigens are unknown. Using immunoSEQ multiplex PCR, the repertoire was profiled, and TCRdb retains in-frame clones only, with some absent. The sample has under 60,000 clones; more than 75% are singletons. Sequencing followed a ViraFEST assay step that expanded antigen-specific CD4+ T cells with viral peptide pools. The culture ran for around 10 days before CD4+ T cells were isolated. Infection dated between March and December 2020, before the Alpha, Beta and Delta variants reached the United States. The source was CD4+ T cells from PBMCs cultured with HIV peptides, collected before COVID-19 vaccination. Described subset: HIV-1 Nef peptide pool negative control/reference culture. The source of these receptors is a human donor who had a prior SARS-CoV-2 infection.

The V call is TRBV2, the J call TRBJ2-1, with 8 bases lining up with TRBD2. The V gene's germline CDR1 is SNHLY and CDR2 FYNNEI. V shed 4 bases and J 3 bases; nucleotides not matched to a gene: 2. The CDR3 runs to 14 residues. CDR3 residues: CASSGSGNYNEQFF. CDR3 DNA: TGTGCCAGCAGTGGTAGCGGGAACTACAATGAGCAGTTCTTC.

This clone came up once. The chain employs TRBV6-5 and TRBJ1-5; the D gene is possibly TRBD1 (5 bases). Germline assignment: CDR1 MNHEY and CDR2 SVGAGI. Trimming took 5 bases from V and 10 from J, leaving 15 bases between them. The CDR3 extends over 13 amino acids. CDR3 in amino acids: CASSPGPGGPQHF. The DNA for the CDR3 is TGTGCCAGCAGTCCGGGACCGGGGGGTCCCCAGCATTTT.

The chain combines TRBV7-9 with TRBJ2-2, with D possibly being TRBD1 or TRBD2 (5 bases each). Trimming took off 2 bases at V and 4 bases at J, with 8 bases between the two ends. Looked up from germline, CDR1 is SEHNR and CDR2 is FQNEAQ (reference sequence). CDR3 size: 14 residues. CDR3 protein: CASSLSGTTGELFF. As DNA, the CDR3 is TGTGCCAGCAGCTTATCAGGGACCACCGGGGAGCTGTTTTTT.

This CDR3 reads CASSPGLAGESQYF. CDR3 nucleotides: TGTGCCAGCAGCCCCGGACTAGCGGGGGAATCGCAGTACTTC. The chain is built from TRBV13 and TRBJ2-7, with TRBD2 matching over 13 bases. The CDR3 totals 14 residues. CDR1 and CDR2 (germline): PRHDT, FYEKMQ (reference sequence). The ends lost 5 bases at V and 9 bases at J; junction bases unmatched: 7.